The source of this T cell receptor (beta chain) is a study of PD-L1 blockade in urothelial cancer. Study outcomes and limitations: Pretreatment blood TCR clonality under the median forecast improved survival.

As to this clone: Its antigen is undetermined.

Data came from immunoSEQ multiplex PCR; TCRdb stores just in-frame clones and leaves some out. This table has 50,000 or so clones, 70% to 90% appearing once. Germline CDR1 and CDR2: SNHLY and FYNNEI. J lost 7 bases, V lost 6 bases, and 15 bases had no gene match. The CDR3 totals 17 residues. Stated time point: peripheral blood 6 weeks after treatment start. The clonotype was recovered from a man in his fifties with urothelial cancer. This chain connects TRBV2 to TRBJ1-1; 12 bases fit TRBD1. The specimen was PBMCs, collected around atezolizumab (anti-PD-L1) treatment. DNA of the CDR3: TGTGCCAGCAGGGGACAGGGGGCGAGGGGCCGGCGGGATGAAGCTTTCTTT. Protein sequence: CASRGQGARGRRDEAFF. The full variable domain, its missing parts supplied by reference TRBV2 and TRBJ1-1, is EPEVTQTPSHQVTQMGQEVILRCVPISNHLYFYWYRQILGQKVEFLVSFYNNEISEKSEIFDDQFSVERPDGSNFTLKIRSTKLEDSAMYFCASRGQGARGRRDEAFFGQGTRLTVV.